This T cell receptor beta chain was observed in a study of technical replicates of blood from a handful of donors. This CDR3 has 16 residues. Germline loops: CDR1 SNHLY, CDR2 FYNNEI. V dropped 5 bases and J dropped 2; count of bases not matched to a gene: 5. The protocol was immunoSEQ multiplex PCR, while the TCRdb copy is restricted to in-frame clones and leaves out a portion. The top ten clones hold around 0.3% of a sample with 87,000 or so clones, 92% of them seen once. This clone was recorded once. The TCR was taken from a human donor in good health. The V call is TRBV2, the J call TRBJ2-6; 8 bases line up with TRBD1. The sequenced sample consisted of T cells isolated from PBMCs. The CDR3 here is CASSPLQGAGANVLTF. The CDR3 DNA is TGTGCCAGCAGTCCTTTACAGGGGGCTGGGGCCAACGTCCTGACTTTC.